This T cell receptor beta chain was identified in a study of CD8+ T cells in alopecia areata. Whole-study context: Grafting placed skin from approximately 6-13-month-old C3H/HeJ donors with spontaneous alopecia onto approximately 7-10-week-old female C3H/HeJ mice. Regarding the study as a whole: Alphabeta T cells residing in normal skin are also sequenced in scalp samples. Lesional scalp, notably in alopecia totalis/universalis, had clonality above that of normal scalp. Researchers reported that TCR sharing among patients proved less clear than in mice, possibly HLA-linked.

The germline V gene encodes CDR1 FNHDT and CDR2 SITEND (reference sequence). The CDR3 is made up of 17 amino acids. V dropped 4 bases and J dropped 0 bases, with 14 bases sitting between them. As to this clone: Its specificity is not known. Gene names refer to mouse genes. Read data end 3 residues before the CDR3 end; the end is taken from the germline J gene.

Scientists pooled cutaneous lymph node cells and sorted them on CD4, CD8alpha, NKG2D, NKG2ACE and other markers. In each case, RNA was isolated and then reverse transcribed into cDNA as the sequencing template. Assay used: immunoSEQ multiplex PCR; TCRdb lists only in-frame clones, some missing. The sample contains roughly 260,000 clones, none of them singletons. The TCR originated in a C3H/HeJ mouse with alopecia areata. This mouse strain has H2-k as its MHC haplotype. The specimen was CD4+ T cells sorted from a lymph node. V is TRBV19 and J is TRBJ1-6; possible D gene TRBD1, 6 bases. TRBJ1-6 is known as an ORF, though its function is uncertain. The CDR3 bases that were read are TGTGCCAGCAGTCCGGCGGGACAAAATTCCTATAATTCGCCC. Protein product: CASSPAGQNSYNSP. The entire CDR3 reads CASSPAGQNSYNSPLYF.